These 26 T cell receptor beta chains share one sample of origin, sequenced in a study of Ad26.COV2.S vaccination and SARS-CoV-2 variants. Stated treatment: roughly 20 received Ad26.COV2.S at low or high dose, single or two shots; 5 received placebo; per-sample allocation not given. Collection of the samples took place on day 63 after the first injection of vaccine or placebo. The table came from immunoSEQ multiplex PCR; TCRdb's copy has only in-frame clones and leaves some out. Altogether 350,000 to 450,000 clones are present, roughly 90% being singletons, with the ten largest covering less than 2%. This specimen was peripheral blood, taken in a trial of Ad26.COV2.S vaccine versus placebo. All receptors come from a person between 18 and 60 years old who received the Ad26.COV2.S COVID-19 vaccine or a placebo.

The chain joins TRBV7-9 to TRBJ1-1; D unclear. Per the germline V gene, CDR1 is SEHNR and CDR2 is FQNEAQ (reference sequence). The germline V and J ends were trimmed by 3 bases and 2 bases, with 19 bases remaining between them. This CDR3 has 17 amino acids. The CDR3 sequence: CASSLDPGLGENTEAFF. The DNA of the CDR3 is TGTGCCAGCAGCTTGGACCCCGGTCTTGGGGAAAACACTGAAGCTTTCTTT.

The chain joins TRBV3-1 (or the pseudogene TRBV3-2) to TRBJ2-2; D call uncertain. Germline values: CDR1 LGHDT, CDR2 YNNKEL (reference sequence). The ends were cut back, 0 bases at V and 0 bases at J, with 20 bases in the middle. The CDR3 contains 20 residues. This chain's CDR3 is CASSQELIALRKPNTGELFF. The CDR3 coding sequence is TGTGCCAGCAGCCAAGAACTGATCGCCTTACGGAAGCCGAACACCGGGGAGCTGTTTTTT.

This rearrangement joins TRBV24-1 to TRBJ1-4, with TRBD1 matching 8 bases. CDR1 and CDR2 (germline): KGHDR, SFDVKD. The CDR3 is made up of 13 amino acids. Germline trimming cut 10 bases from V and 3 bases from J; bases unmatched to any gene: 3. CDR3 residues: CATSDRANEKLFF. CDR3 nucleotide sequence: TGTGCCACTTCGGACAGGGCTAATGAAAAACTGTTTTTT.

CDR3: CASSPGQKNSYNSPLHF. The DNA for the CDR3 is TGCGCCAGCAGCCCAGGACAGAAGAACTCCTATAATTCACCCCTCCACTTT. This chain connects TRBV5-1 to TRBJ1-6; D is possibly TRBD1 (6 bases). The V gene's germline CDR1 is SGHRS and CDR2 YFSETQ. The CDR3 is made up of 17 amino acids. V gave up 4 bases and J gave up 0 bases, with 14 bases separating them.

The chain carries TRBV9 and TRBJ2-7, with 8 bases fitting TRBD2. Looked up from germline, CDR1 is SGDLS and CDR2 is YYNGEE. CDR3 length equals 15 residues. With V trimmed by 4 bases and J by 7 bases, 13 bases remained unmatched. DNA of the CDR3: TGTGCCAGCAGCCCAAGGGGACTAGTTCTGGGAGAGCAGTACTTC. It yields the protein CASSPRGLVLGEQYF.

The chain recombines TRBV27 with TRBJ1-2, with unresolved D. Germline-derived CDR1 and CDR2 are MNHEY and SMNVEV (reference sequence). V lost 0 bases to trimming and J lost 6 bases, with 8 bases between them. This CDR3 region has 13 residues. This CDR3 reads CASSLSTNNGYTF. The CDR3 nucleotides are TGTGCCAGCAGTTTATCCACGAACAATGGCTACACCTTC.

The chain has TRBV6-5 and TRBJ1-4; 10 bases are shared with TRBD1. After removal of 2 bases from V and 7 bases from J, the junction contained 4 bases not matched to a gene. The CDR3 contains 15 residues. Looked up from germline, CDR1 is MNHEY and CDR2 is SVGAGI. CDR3 nucleotides: TGTGCCAGCAGTTACGACAGGGGGCCGAGTGAAAAACTGTTTTTT. It codes for CASSYDRGPSEKLFF.

This clone occurred once. The V call is TRBV7-2, the J call TRBJ1-3; no clear D gene. This CDR3 has 12 amino acids. Trimming shortened V by 5 bases and J by 4 bases, and 6 bases separated the two germline ends. CDR1 and CDR2 (germline): SGHTA, FQGNSA. CDR3 protein: CASSPGGNTIYF. The DNA for the CDR3 is TGTGCCAGCAGCCCCGGGGGAAACACCATATATTTT.

The V gene is TRBV10-2, the J gene TRBJ1-5; D may be TRBD1 (5 bases). The length of the CDR3 is 14 residues. V gave up 8 bases and J gave up 1 base, with 12 bases separating them. Germline CDR1 is WSHSY and CDR2 is SAAADI. For the CDR3, the DNA is TGCGCCAGCGGGACGGGGAGAAGCAATCAGCCCCAGCATTTT. Protein: CASGTGRSNQPQHF.

This chain links TRBV4-3 with TRBJ2-1; TRBD1 aligns across 8 bases. The junction had 9 bases not matched to a gene; V was cut back by 2 bases and J by 3 bases. Per the germline V gene, CDR1 is LGHNA and CDR2 is YSLEER. This CDR3 has 17 amino acids. The CDR3 sequence: CASSQQILGTGYNEQFF. CDR3 bases: TGCGCCAGCAGCCAACAGATCCTCGGGACAGGCTACAATGAGCAGTTCTTC.

The chain combines TRBV29-1 with TRBJ1-5, with a tentative D call TRBD1 (5 bases). The V and J ends lost 4 bases and 2 bases respectively, with 12 bases between them. This CDR3 has 14 amino acids. Per the germline V gene, CDR1 is SQVTM and CDR2 is ANQGSEA. In DNA, the CDR3 is TGCAGCGTTGTAACAGGCGACGGCAATCAGCCCCAGCATTTT. Protein product: CSVVTGDGNQPQHF.

This sequence joins TRBV28 and TRBJ2-3; D gene unclear. CDR1 and CDR2 from the germline V gene are MDHEN and SYDVKM. CDR3 size: 14 residues. V lost 3 bases to trimming and J lost 2 bases, with 9 bases between them. The CDR3 DNA reads as TGTGCCAGCAGTTTTGCTGTAACCACAGATACGCAGTATTTT. This translates into CASSFAVTTDTQYF.

This clone was seen only once. The chain couples TRBV6-2 or TRBV6-3 to TRBJ2-7; 7 nucleotides line up with TRBD1. V dropped 4 bases and J dropped 1; count of bases not matched to a gene: 1. The length of the CDR3 is 13 residues. Germline CDR1 MNHEY, CDR2 SVGEGT. CDR3 nucleotide sequence: TGTGCCAGCAGTTGGGGACAGTCCTACGAGCAGTACTTC. This gives the protein CASSWGQSYEQYF.

V and J are TRBV27 and TRBJ2-1; D is possibly TRBD1 or TRBD2 (7 bases each). The CDR3 covers 15 residues. Germline CDR1 is MNHEY and CDR2 is SMNVEV (reference sequence). V gave up 4 bases and J gave up 0 bases, with 10 bases separating them. CDR3: CASSSRGGSYNEQFF. The DNA of the CDR3 is TGTGCCAGCAGTTCCAGGGGGGGCTCCTACAATGAGCAGTTCTTC.

This clone was seen just once. This sequence joins TRBV6-6 and TRBJ1-2; 9 bases agree with TRBD1. Looked up from germline, CDR1 is MNHNY and CDR2 is SVGAGI (reference sequence). The CDR3 runs to 14 residues. Trimming removed 6 bases from V and 1 base from J; junction bases left unmatched: 3. Written as DNA, the CDR3 is TGTGCCAGCAGCATGGGACAGGGTAACTATGGCTACACCTTC. Its translation is CASSMGQGNYGYTF.

The chain carries TRBV19 and TRBJ2-5; possibly TRBD1 for D (5 bases). V lost 5 bases and J 3 bases, leaving 13 bases between the germline ends. Germline assignment: CDR1 LNHDA and CDR2 SQIVND (reference sequence). The CDR3 has 14 residues. The CDR3 DNA is TGTGCCAGTAGTCCCCAGGGCAGGGAAGAGACCCAGTACTTC. Translation gives CASSPQGREETQYF.

The V gene is TRBV5-1, the J gene TRBJ2-1; no clear D. Trimming pared 3 bases from V and 0 bases from J, leaving 4 bases between. CDR1 and CDR2 (germline): SGHRS, YFSETQ. The CDR3 consists of 13 residues. For the CDR3, the DNA is TGCGCCAGCAGCTGGAGCTCCTACAATGAGCAGTTCTTC. Residues: CASSWSSYNEQFF.

The chain employs TRBV7-2 and TRBJ2-7; 9 bases fit TRBD1. Germline CDR1 reads SGHTA; CDR2 reads FQGNSA. The CDR3 spans 15 residues. V was pared by 1 base and J by 4 bases, with 5 bases of the junction left unmatched. In nucleotides, the CDR3 is TGTGCCAGCAGCTTAGGGGGACAGGGAGGATACGAGCAGTACTTC. Encoded protein: CASSLGGQGGYEQYF.

This clone was seen only once. The V gene is TRBV4-3, the J gene TRBJ1-6; the match to TRBD1 covers 7 bases. There are 16 residues in the CDR3. Germline V gene data show CDR1 as LGHNA and CDR2 as YSLEER. V lost 4 bases, J lost 4 bases, and 7 bases stayed unmatched. The CDR3 loop reads CASSPLQGTYNSPLHF. CDR3 nucleotide sequence: TGCGCCAGCAGCCCACTACAGGGGACGTATAATTCACCCCTCCACTTT.

This clone was counted only a few times. V usage is TRBV7-8 and J usage is TRBJ2-1; D gene ambiguous. Germline V lookup: CDR1 SGHVS, CDR2 FQNEAQ. The CDR3 spans 14 residues. Trimming took off 4 bases at V and 2 bases at J, with 9 bases between the two ends. CDR3 amino acids: CASSSWRTYNEQFF. The CDR3 nucleotides are TGTGCCAGCAGCTCCTGGCGGACCTACAATGAGCAGTTCTTC.

The rearrangement links TRBV11-2 to TRBJ2-3; 7 bases match TRBD2. The germline gives CDR1 SGHAT, CDR2 FQNNGV. The CDR3 spans 17 residues. V was pared by 1 base and J by 2 bases, with 9 bases of the junction left unmatched. The CDR3 DNA sequence: TGTGCCAGCAGCTTAGTCATCCTAGCGGAGAACACAGATACGCAGTATTTT. This sequence encodes CASSLVILAENTDTQYF.

The gene calls are TRBV20-1 and TRBJ1-1; D not certain. The V end was cut by 6 bases, the J end by 1 base, with 6 bases between. The CDR3 spans 11 residues. CDR1 and CDR2 from the germline V gene are DFQATT and SNEGSKA (reference sequence). The DNA of the CDR3 is TGCAGTGCCCCGAGGAACACTGAAGCTTTCTTT. It is translated as CSAPRNTEAFF.

With regard to this clone: The same CDR3 is also encoded by other DNA sequences in this sample. The gene calls are TRBV3-1 (or the pseudogene TRBV3-2) and TRBJ1-3; D unclear. The length of the CDR3 is 13 residues. Germline V CDR1 and CDR2: LGHDT, YNNKEL (reference sequence). V was shortened by 1 base and J by 4 bases, with 5 bases between the two germline ends. CDR3 in amino acids: CASSQGRGNTIYF. As DNA, the CDR3 is TGTGCCAGCAGCCAAGGAAGAGGAAACACCATATATTTT.

The chain links TRBV11-2 to TRBJ1-1, with unresolved D. Germline V gene lookup returns CDR1 SGHAT and CDR2 FQNNGV. CDR3 length: 13 residues. V lost 0 bases to trimming and J lost 11 bases, with 13 bases between them. CDR3 region: CASSLEPGEWAFF. The CDR3 bases are TGTGCCAGCAGCTTAGAACCCGGGGAATGGGCTTTCTTT.

This rearrangement joins TRBV18 to TRBJ2-7; 10 bases match TRBD1. The CDR3 covers 16 residues. After removal of 2 bases from V and 5 bases from J, the junction contained 9 bases not matched to a gene. Germline-derived CDR1 and CDR2 are KGHSH and LQKENI. The CDR3 DNA reads TGTGCCAGCTCACCAACTGACAGGGGGCTTCCCCACGAGCAGTACTTC. Encoded protein: CASSPTDRGLPHEQYF.

This clone was recorded once. The chain joins TRBV5-1 to TRBJ1-1, with TRBD1 identical over 7 bases. The trim removed 4 bases at V and 4 bases at J, leaving 10 bases unmatched. Germline V gives CDR1 SGHRS, CDR2 YFSETQ. The CDR3 is 15 amino acids. CDR3 residues: CASSPNYQGGTEAFF. The CDR3 DNA sequence: TGCGCCAGCAGCCCAAACTACCAGGGGGGCACTGAAGCTTTCTTT.